This T cell receptor (beta chain) was documented in a study of shared clonotypes between healthy human individuals. Between the trimmed V and J ends, which lost 3 bases and 1 base, there was a span of 15 bases. CDR3 size: 16 residues. The germline V gene encodes CDR1 MGHRA and CDR2 YSYEKL. Naivety among CD8 cells was defined by CD45RO negativity and positive CCR7 selection, thereby excluding terminally differentiated effector memory CD45RA+ cells. This clone was seen a few times. The protocol was immunoSEQ multiplex PCR, while the TCRdb copy is restricted to in-frame clones and leaves out a portion. This table holds about 2.1 million clones, under 95% found once.

The sequence derives from a man aged 18 to 35 in good health. Some clones in this sample may be carry-over from other donors' samples. The chain employs TRBV4-1 and TRBJ1-1; a possible D gene is TRBD1 (6 bases). The sequenced sample consisted of naive CD8+ T cells from PBMCs. CDR3 region: CASSHGRGLENTEAFF. CDR3 coding DNA: TGCGCCAGCAGCCATGGTCGGGGGCTCGAGAACACTGAAGCTTTCTTT.